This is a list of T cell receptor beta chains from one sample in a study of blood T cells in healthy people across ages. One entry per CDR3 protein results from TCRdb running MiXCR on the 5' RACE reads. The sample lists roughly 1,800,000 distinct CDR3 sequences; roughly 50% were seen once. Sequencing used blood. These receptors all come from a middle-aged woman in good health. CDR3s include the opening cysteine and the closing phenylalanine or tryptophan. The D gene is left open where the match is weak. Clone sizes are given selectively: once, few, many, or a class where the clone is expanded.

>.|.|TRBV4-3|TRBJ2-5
TGCGCCAGCAGCCTCTTACAGGAGAAAGAGACCCAGTACTTC
CASSLLQEKETQYF
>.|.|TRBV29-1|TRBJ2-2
TGCAGCGTGCTGCCGTCCACCGGGGAGCTGTTTTTT
CSVLPSTGELFF
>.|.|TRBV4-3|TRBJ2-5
TGCGCCAGCAGCCAGGGTATATGGAGGGAGACCCAGTACTTC
CASSQGIWRETQYF
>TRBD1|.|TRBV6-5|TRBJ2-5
TGTGCCAGCAGTTACTCGCCAGGGGGTAATTCCAATCAAGAGACCCAGTACTTC
CASSYSPGGNSNQETQYF
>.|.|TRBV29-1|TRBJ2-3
TGCAGCGTTGGGGGGGTGGGGGGTAGGGCAGATACGCAGTATTTT
CSVGGVGGRADTQYF
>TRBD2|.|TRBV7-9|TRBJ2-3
TGTGCCAGCAGGGAACTAGCGGGGGGGCCCACAGATACGCAGTATTTT
CASRELAGGPTDTQYF
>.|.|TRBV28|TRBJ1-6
TGTGCCAGCAGTACAGCCTACCCCATGGCCCTCCACTTT
CASSTAYPMALHF
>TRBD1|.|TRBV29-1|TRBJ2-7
TGCAGCGTTGAGGCGCAGGGGGCCCACGAGCAGTACTTC
CSVEAQGAHEQYF
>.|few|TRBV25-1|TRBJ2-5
TGTGCCAGCAGTGACGAATGGCGGGAGACCCAGTACTTC
CASSDEWRETQYF
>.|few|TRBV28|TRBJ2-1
TGTGCCAGCACCGACTCGACAGATTACAATGAGCAGTTCTTC
CASTDSTDYNEQFF
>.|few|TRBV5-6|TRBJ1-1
TGTGCCAGCAGCTTCGGGCTAGGGGCTGAAGCTTTCTTT
CASSFGLGAEAFF
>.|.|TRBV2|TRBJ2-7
TGTGCCAGCAGAAAGGACGTCGGGGCATCGAACGAGCAGTACTTC
CASRKDVGASNEQYF
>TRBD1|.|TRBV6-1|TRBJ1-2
TGTGCCAGCAGTAAACTGGACAGGGAGTATGGCTACACCTTC
CASSKLDREYGYTF
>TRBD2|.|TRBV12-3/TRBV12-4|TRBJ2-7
TGTGCCAGCAGCCCTTCGACTAGCGGGGGTGAGCAGTACTTC
CASSPSTSGGEQYF
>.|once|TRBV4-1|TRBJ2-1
TGCGCCAGCAGCCAAGGGTCCCAGAGGGAGACCCAGTTCTTC
CASSQGSQRETQFF
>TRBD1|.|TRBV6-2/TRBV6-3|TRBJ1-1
TGTGCCAGCAGTTCCCAGGGGGCCGGTACTGAAGCTTTCTTT
CASSSQGAGTEAFF
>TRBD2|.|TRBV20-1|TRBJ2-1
TGCAGTGCAGAACTAGCGGGAGTGACCTACAATGAGCAGTTCTTC
CSAELAGVTYNEQFF
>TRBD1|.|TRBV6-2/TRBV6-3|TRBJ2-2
TGTGCCAGCACTCCGGGACAGAGGAACACCGGGGAGCTGTTTTTT
CASTPGQRNTGELFF
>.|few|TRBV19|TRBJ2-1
TGTGCCAGCAGACGAGAAAGTGTCTCCTACAATGAGCAGTTCTTC
CASRRESVSYNEQFF
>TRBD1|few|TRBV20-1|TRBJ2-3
TGCAGTGCCATAGGGGGCGCAGATACGCAGTATTTT
CSAIGGADTQYF
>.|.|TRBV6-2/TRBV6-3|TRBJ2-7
TGTGCCAGCCACTCCTACAATGAGCAGTACTTC
CASHSYNEQYF
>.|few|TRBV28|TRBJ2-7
TGTGCCAGCAGTTTGAAGGCTACCGAGCAGTACTTC
CASSLKATEQYF
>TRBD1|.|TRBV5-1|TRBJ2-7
TGCGCCAGCAGCTTGGACGGGCCCGTAGACAGGGGTCACGAGCAGTACTTC
CASSLDGPVDRGHEQYF
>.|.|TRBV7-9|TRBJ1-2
TGTGCCAGCAGCCAGTTGCCAGGGTATTACACCTTC
CASSQLPGYYTF
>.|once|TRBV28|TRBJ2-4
TGTGCCAGCATGGGGTTCCAGGGGATAGCCAAAAACATTCAGTACTTC
CASMGFQGIAKNIQYF
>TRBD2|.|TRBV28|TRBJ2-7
TGTGCCAGCAGTTGGGATGAGGGACTAATCGAGCAGTACTTC
CASSWDEGLIEQYF
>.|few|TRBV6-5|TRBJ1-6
TGTGCCAGCAGTACACAGAGCTCCTATAATTCACCCCTCCACTTT
CASSTQSSYNSPLHF
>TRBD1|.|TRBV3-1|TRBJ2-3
TGTGCCAGCAGCCGACTAGGGCGGGGACAGGGGGCCGAAGGGAACACAGTTACGCAGTATTTT
CASSRLGRGQGAEGNTVTQYF
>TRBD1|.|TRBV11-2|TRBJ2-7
TGTGCCAGCAGCGCAGACAGGGTGAATGGCTACGAGCAGTACTTC
CASSADRVNGYEQYF
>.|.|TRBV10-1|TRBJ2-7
TGCGCCAGCAGTGAGTCGCCCGCAGCCGAGCAGTACTTC
CASSESPAAEQYF
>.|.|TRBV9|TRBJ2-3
TGTGCCAGCAGCCGGGACCCCGGGAGAGATACGCAGTATTTT
CASSRDPGRDTQYF
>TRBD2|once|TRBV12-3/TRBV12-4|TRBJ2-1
TGTGCCAGCAGTTCATTTTCTAGCGGGGACGAGCAGTTCTTC
CASSSFSSGDEQFF
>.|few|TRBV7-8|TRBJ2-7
TGTGCCAGCAGCTTTACAGACTCCTACGAGCAGTACTTC
CASSFTDSYEQYF
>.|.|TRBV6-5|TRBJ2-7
TGTGCCAGCAGTTACTTGAAGGACATCCTTCGGGAGCAGTACTTC
CASSYLKDILREQYF
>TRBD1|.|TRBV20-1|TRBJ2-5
TGCAGTGCTAGGGGACAGCCTCCTGAGACCCAGTACTTC
CSARGQPPETQYF
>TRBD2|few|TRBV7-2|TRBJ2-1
TGTGCCAGCAGCGCCTCTAGCGGGGGGGCCTATGAGCAGTTCTTC
CASSASSGGAYEQFF
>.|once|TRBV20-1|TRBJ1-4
TGCAGTGCTAGCCCGACAGCAACTAATGAAAAACTGTTTTTT
CSASPTATNEKLFF
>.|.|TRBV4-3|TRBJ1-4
TGCGCCAGCAGCACGAGGCCTTCAACTAATGAAAAACTGTTTTTT
CASSTRPSTNEKLFF
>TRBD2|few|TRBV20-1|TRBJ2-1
TGCAGTGCTAGAGATGAGTTCGACTTGCGGGGGGTAGTCTATGAGCAGTTCTTC
CSARDEFDLRGVVYEQFF
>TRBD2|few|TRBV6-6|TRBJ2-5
TGTGCCAGTCATTATAGCGGGAATCAAGAGACCCAGTACTTC
CASHYSGNQETQYF
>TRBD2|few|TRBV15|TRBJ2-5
TGTGCCACCAGAGAGGGACTAGCGGGGATGTTAAAAGAGACCCAGTACTTC
CATREGLAGMLKETQYF
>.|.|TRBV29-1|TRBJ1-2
TGCAGCGTTCTCAAGGGGGACTATGGCTACACCTTC
CSVLKGDYGYTF
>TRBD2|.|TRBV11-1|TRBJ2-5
TGTGCCAGCAGCGATAGCGGGGGGTTGCAAGAGACCCAGTACTTC
CASSDSGGLQETQYF
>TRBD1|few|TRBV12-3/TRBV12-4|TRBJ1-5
TGTGCCAGCAGTCACGGACAGGGGAAAAATCAGCCCCAGCATTTT
CASSHGQGKNQPQHF
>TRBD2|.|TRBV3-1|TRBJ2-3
TGTGCCGGCAGCCAAGAGAAAGGGCGGGGGAGATTAAGCACAGATACGCAGTATTTT
CAGSQEKGRGRLSTDTQYF
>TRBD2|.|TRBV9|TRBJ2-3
TGTGCCAGCAGCCCCAATCCGGGGGGGCACACAGATACGCAGTATTTT
CASSPNPGGHTDTQYF
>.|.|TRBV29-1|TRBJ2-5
TGCAGCGTGTCAGGGCCCTCGGGTGAGACCCAGTACTTC
CSVSGPSGETQYF
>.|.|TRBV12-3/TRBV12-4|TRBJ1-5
TGTGCCAGCAGTCTCCGCCATCGCAATCAGCCCCAGCATTTT
CASSLRHRNQPQHF
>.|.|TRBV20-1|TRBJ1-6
TGCAGTGCCCCGCAGGGAGGTGCCTATAATTCACCCCTCCACTTT
CSAPQGGAYNSPLHF
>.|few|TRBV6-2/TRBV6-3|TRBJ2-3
TGTGCCAGCAGTTACGACCAGAGTAGCACAGATACGCAGTATTTT
CASSYDQSSTDTQYF
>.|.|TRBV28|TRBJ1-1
TGTGCCAGCAGTTTATCAGGGAGAGGCACTGAAACTTTCTTT
CASSLSGRGTETFF
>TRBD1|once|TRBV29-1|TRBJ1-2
TGCAGCGTACCTAACAGGGGACACTATGGCTACACCTTC
CSVPNRGHYGYTF